This T cell receptor beta chain emerged from a study of cytomegalovirus exposure and HLA in healthy donors (dated by TCRdb to between 2016 and 2019). For the wider study: According to an earlier analysis of around 600 of the donors, some 180 million T cells yielded roughly 110 million unique TCR beta sequences and around 280 Gb of sequence data. A later analysis re-analyzed previously published TCR beta repertoires from 600 to 850 donors and added high-resolution HLA genotyping to study TCR occurrence patterns. In an earlier analysis of around 540 of the donors, high-throughput TCR beta sequencing was used to judge whether each TCR beta V gene segment behaved as functional or pseudogenic. All discovery cohort repertoires had been generated on a single sequencing platform. A later genetic analysis took genome-wide SNP genotypes for about 55% of the 666 donors and used that subset as a discovery cohort. Using immunosequencing, the study profiled T cell repertoires from fewer than 700 subjects and related those repertoires to cytomegalovirus serostatus. Rather than using new phenotypic data, the later analysis identified candidate immune exposures from TCR beta sequences and from how often those sequences occurred across donors. On average, about 240,000 unique TCR beta nucleotide sequences were sequenced per donor among 300 to 500 genotyped donors of the cohort, with roughly 18% of those sequences being non-productive. Class I and class II HLA loci were covered by the typing at four-digit resolution. Approximately 310 gigabases of sequencing data and approximately 85 million unique TCR sequences were included in an early release covering 500 to 750 HLA-typed donors. Donor age, sex, ethnicity and CMV serostatus were compiled alongside the repertoire data. High-throughput TCR immunosequencing, statistical association of individual TCRs with disease status, and machine learning were combined to predict cytomegalovirus infection status. The number of donors typed differed by locus, with 629-630 for A, B, C, DRB1 and DQB1, roughly 520 for DQA1, some 570 for DPA1, and under 490 for DPB1. The study aimed to test whether cataloging public T cell receptors could reveal signatures of past pathogen exposure. Roughly five DR-DQ haplotypes were handled as single units for association and clustering, since linkage in the cohort was strong. Of the roughly 400 genotyped donors, about 80% fell in the genetic ancestry cluster associated with self-reported Caucasian donors. In addition to the first cohort of roughly 670 subjects, a separate validation cohort of approximately 110 different subjects was used.

Overall study outcomes, separate from this receptor: A later genetic analysis reported fewer N-insertions in productive TCRs among donors in an Asian-associated ancestry cluster than the roughly 700-donor mean. In a later analysis, HLA-associated TCR beta chains showed more clonal expansion and lower generation probabilities than non-associated chains that were equally common. An association between a missense DCLRE1C variant and V-gene and J-gene trimming of TCR beta chains was found in a later genetic analysis and replicated in an independent cohort. Because HLA typing was missing for some donors at each locus, association tests included only the typed subset. It was suggested by the authors that the approach could potentially be generalized to other disease states and immunological phenotypes. For the cohort, immune exposure information was limited to CMV serostatus. Some 16 rarely observed V segments, including chromosome 9 orphons, were excluded from the earlier analysis of approximately 500 of the donors because counts were too low. Three of the identified cytomegalovirus-associated TCR beta chains were confirmed in vitro to be specific for cytomegalovirus antigens. In a later analysis, several top co-occurrence clusters were reported to appear linked to parvovirus B19, influenza, CMV and Epstein-Barr virus. A further reported finding was that TCR beta sequences accurately predicted the HLA-A and HLA-B alleles for most subjects in the first cohort. According to a later analysis, TCR association rates differed among HLA loci, with DRB1 alleles showing the most associated TCRs and HLA-C alleles showing the fewest. In a later analysis, some 18,000 TCR beta sequences were associated with specific HLA alleles at a false discovery rate of 0.05. Across donors, most TCR sequences were observed very rarely, whereas some public TCRs were present in many individuals. In the study, some 160 TCR beta chains were listed as associated with cytomegalovirus. Linkage disequilibrium might explain the correlated functional status among segregating V segments, but an unknown experimental factor could not be ruled out. In both the original and validation cohorts, the classifier was reported to diagnose cytomegalovirus status with high specificity and sensitivity. Assigning TCR associations to individual alleles was difficult when HLA alleles, especially DR and DQ, strongly co-occurred. A later analysis found that most CMV-associated TCR beta chains appeared HLA-restricted, with HLA associations seemingly driven largely by CMV exposure. This cohort had only TCR beta chains sequenced, and the lack of alpha or paired-chain data limited which features could be detected. Some IMGT-functional V segments, including TRBV6-2 and TRBV6-3, could not be distinguished by the 87-base-pair reads and were therefore excluded. Sequencing depth was assumed to be roughly uniform across donors in the presence/absence analyses, though that assumption may not hold. A cluster of highly shared sequence variants was judged likely to be a technical artifact of the sequencing pipeline. Broadly in line with IMGT annotations, most TCR beta V segments showed up in productive rearrangements about 90% or about 30% of the time in an earlier analysis of 450 to 750 of the donors.

Library prep was done by the immunoSEQ multiplex PCR assay. For the multiplex PCR, a mixture combining 60 forward primers for TCR Vbeta segments and 13 reverse primers for TCR Jbeta segments was used. A multiplex PCR assay on genomic DNA amplified the CDR3 region of rearranged TCR beta genes. The amplified TCR beta libraries were sequenced on the Illumina HiSeq System as 87-base-pair reads. As for how the authors treated the data: Across the 670 or so repertoires, a later analysis counted roughly 84 million unique TCR beta chains, roughly 11 million of which were shared by at least two donors. To remove PCR and sequencing errors, raw reads were error-corrected and collapsed into unique sequences using a nearest-neighbor algorithm that merged closely related sequences. Alignment of CDR3 sequences to IMGT reference sequences was used to assign V, D and J gene segments. For a sequence to be retained, at least a six-nucleotide match to both a V gene segment and a J gene segment was required. A rearrangement was called productive if the CDR3 had no stop codons and remained in frame with V and J, and every other rearrangement was called non-productive. Following IMGT convention, CDR3 was defined as the stretch from the second conserved V-encoded cysteine up to the conserved J-encoded phenylalanine. The earlier analysis of about 590 of the donors excluded sequences that lacked an unambiguous match to a single V gene segment. An earlier analysis of 587 of the donors called V segments functional above 56.7% productive rearrangements and segregating when the between-donor standard deviation exceeded 5%. A statistical classification framework was built for diagnosing cytomegalovirus status from the catalog of TCR beta chain sequences. V and J gene assignment, in a later analysis, came from comparing TCR nucleotide sequences with IMGT/GENE-DB human TR gene sequences. Using the TCRdist pipeline, a later analysis assigned CDR3 sequences along with most-parsimonious VDJ recombination scenarios. A later analysis defined each TCR beta chain by its CDR3 amino acid sequence plus V-gene family, and excluded reads lacking a unique V-gene family. A later analysis removed several hundred highly shared, low-generation-probability nucleotide sequences to deal with suspected cross-contamination and a sequencing artifact. A later analysis calculated a clonal expansion index for each public chain from normalized within-repertoire ranks of inferred template counts. A later analysis computed generation probabilities with a VDJ recombination model fitted to out-of-frame rearrangements, and checked the results against IGoR. In a later analysis, hypergeometric tests were used to score TCR-TCR, TCR-HLA and TCR-CMV co-occurrence, with a repertoire-size bias correction applied to TCR pairs. False discovery rates were estimated in a later analysis by permuting HLA or CMV assignments 20 times. A later analysis grouped co-occurring TCRs with DBSCAN, adding TCRdist sequence similarity when clustering within HLA-allele-positive subsets. Repertoires with fewer than 30,000 or more than 120,000 public chains, plus five repertoires with anomalous nucleotide sharing, were excluded from co-occurrence clustering. Imported from immuneACCESS, the table was reduced by TCRdb to in-frame sequences with V and J called. These copies leave out some clones; in studies compared against another copy, an unresolved V gene accounts for under half, and the cause of the remainder is not known. Clone size and V and J calls were adopted from that table, with D and trimming inferred from the DNA. A total of around 140,000 clones appear in this sample, approximately 70% of them only once. The ten biggest clones cover about 1.5% of the sample.

The cohort consisted of 600 or so healthy bone marrow donors. At the time of sampling, all cohort members were nominally healthy, though unrecorded immune exposures were likely present. The donor was CMV seronegative and belonged to the group of more than 300 seronegative cohort members. Each donor provided a peripheral blood sample, and peripheral blood mononuclear cells were used for TCR beta sequencing. The Qiagen DNeasy Blood Extraction Kit was used to extract genomic DNA from the blood cell samples. As encoded in the germline V gene, CDR1 is MGHDK while CDR2 is SYGVNS. Measured from the cysteine to the phenylalanine, the CDR3 is 13 residues long. The DNA shown is the 39-base CDR3, in frame from base 1. The V end gives up 6 bases and the J end 4 bases, leaving 3 bases in the junction not matched to a gene. Remarks on this clone: What this receptor recognizes is not known. No base qualities exist here, and no much larger clone lies one base off it.

The sample was PBMCs. The clonotype originates from a woman aged 18-29 years in good health and CMV-seronegative. The V gene is TRBV25-1 and the J gene is TRBJ1-2, and TRBD1 matches 9 of the central bases. The DNA sequence is given as TGTGCCAGCAGGTCGGACAGGGGCTATGGCTACACCTTC. This yields the protein CASRSDRGYGYTF.